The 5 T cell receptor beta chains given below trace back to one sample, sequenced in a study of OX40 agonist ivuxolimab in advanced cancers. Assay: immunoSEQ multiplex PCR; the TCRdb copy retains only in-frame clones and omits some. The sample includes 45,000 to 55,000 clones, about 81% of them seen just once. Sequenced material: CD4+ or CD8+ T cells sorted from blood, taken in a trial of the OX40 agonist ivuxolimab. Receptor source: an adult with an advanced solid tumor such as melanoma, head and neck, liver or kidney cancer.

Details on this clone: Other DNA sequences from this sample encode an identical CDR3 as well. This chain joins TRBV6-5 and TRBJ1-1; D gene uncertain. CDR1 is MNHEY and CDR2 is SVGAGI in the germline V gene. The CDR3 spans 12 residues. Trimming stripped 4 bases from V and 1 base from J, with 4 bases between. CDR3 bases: TGTGCCAGCAGTTCCCCGAACACTGAAGCTTTCTTT. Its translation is CASSSPNTEAFF.

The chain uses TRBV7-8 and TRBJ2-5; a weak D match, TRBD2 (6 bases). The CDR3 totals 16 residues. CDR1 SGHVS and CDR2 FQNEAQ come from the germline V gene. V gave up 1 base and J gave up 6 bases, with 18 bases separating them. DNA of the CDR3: TGTGCCAGCAGCTTAGGCCGGGACTCCGTGGGCAAGACCCAGTACTTC. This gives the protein CASSLGRDSVGKTQYF.

The CDR3 region has the DNA TGTGCCAGCAGTGAAGCGGGTCGCAGTGAAAAACTGTTTTTT. The encoded protein is CASSEAGRSEKLFF. J is TRBJ1-4 and V is TRBV6-1, with D uncertain. Per the germline V gene, CDR1 is MNHNS and CDR2 is SASEGT. The length of the CDR3 is 14 residues. Trimming took 0 bases from V and 7 from J, leaving 9 bases between them.

The CDR3 nucleotides read TGTGCCAGCAGCTTAGTTCCATCTTACAATGAGCAGTTCTTC. Translating it yields CASSLVPSYNEQFF. The chain joins TRBV7-2 to TRBJ2-1, with D hard to call. The CDR3 extends over 14 amino acids. Germline V lookup: CDR1 SGHTA, CDR2 FQGNSA. V was shortened by 1 base and J by 4 bases, with 8 bases between the two germline ends.

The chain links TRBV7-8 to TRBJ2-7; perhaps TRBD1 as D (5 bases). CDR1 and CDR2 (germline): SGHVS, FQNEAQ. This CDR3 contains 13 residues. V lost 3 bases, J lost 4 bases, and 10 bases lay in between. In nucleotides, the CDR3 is TGTGCCAGCAGCTTTGGACATACTTACGAGCAGTACTTC. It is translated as CASSFGHTYEQYF. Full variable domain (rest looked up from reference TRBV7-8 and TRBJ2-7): GAGVSQSPRYKVAKRGQDVALRCDPISGHVSLFWYQQALGQGPEFLTYFQNEAQLDKSGLPSDRFFAERPEGSVSTLKIQRTQQEDSAVYLCASSFGHTYEQYFGPGTRLTVT.